The sequence of this T cell receptor beta chain was determined in a study of T cells expressing NK-cell markers. The overall study: Seropositivity for HCMV was found in seven of the eight sequenced donors, with one seronegative.

With the 5' RACE reads reprocessed, TCRdb shows one record per CDR3 protein and no DNA. In total, the table holds about 150,000 distinct CDR3 sequences. Germline V gene lookup returns CDR1 SGHAT and CDR2 FQDESV (reference sequence). The CDR3 has 14 residues. This TCR came from a woman aged 50 to 65 in good health. Sequenced material: blood T cells: a sorted CD56 or NKG2C T cell subset, CD4+ or CD8+ T cells, or bulk PBMC T cells (not recorded which). This sequence joins TRBV11-1 and TRBJ2-7; TCRdb picks TRBD1, but there is no DNA to check that call. CDR3: CASSYSGYSYEQYF.